This TCR beta chain came from a study of T cell repertoires in cytomegalovirus infection. This CDR3 is built from 15 residues. Trimming removed 3 bases from V and 8 bases from J, with 14 bases in between. The germline V gene has CDR1 MNHEY and CDR2 SVGAGI. TCRdb used MiXCR to reprocess the reads, holding one entry per CDR3 protein. This sample yields about 190,000 distinct CDR3 sequences, of which 9.5% are seen a single time; roughly 5% belongs to the top ten. Sequencing used PBMCs. The TCR sequence derives from a human donor in good health (CMV status not recorded). Some clones in this sample may be carry-over from other donors' samples. V gene TRBV6-5 combines with J gene TRBJ1-6, with a possible D match to TRBD1 (6 bases). The CDR3 reads CASSYRGGADSPLHF. CDR3 coding DNA: TGTGCCAGCAGTTATAGGGGGGGGGCCGATTCACCCCTCCACTTT.